Following are 32 T cell receptor beta chains from one sample sequenced in a study of a mutant IDH1 vaccine in newly diagnosed glioma. Time point described: week 11, during vaccination. Vaccination comprised doses that each held 300 ug of mutant IDH1 20-mer peptide, plus topical imiquimod. Produced via immunoSEQ multiplex PCR; TCRdb's table is partial and in-frame only. The table has fewer than 70,000 clones, approximately 91% seen once. These TCRs are of unknown antigen specificity. The starting material was PBMCs, obtained from a glioma patient whose treatment included an IDH1 peptide vaccine. The receptors here all came from a middle-aged man with glioma.

The rearrangement uses TRBV4-1 and TRBJ2-7; TRBD2 matches at 7 bases. Germline loops: CDR1 MGHRA, CDR2 YSYEKL. The CDR3 is 17 residues long. Trimming removed 1 base from V and 2 bases from J; junction bases left unmatched: 11. CDR3 sequence: CASSQVVREGSTYEQYV. CDR3 nucleotides: TGCGCCAGCAGCCAAGTAGTCAGGGAGGGGTCAACCTACGAGCAGTACGTC.

This sequence joins TRBV6-1 and TRBJ1-1; D not certain. The length of the CDR3 is 14 residues. CDR1 and CDR2 (germline): MNHNS, SASEGT. With 7 bases removed from V and 0 bases from J, the gap between germline ends came to 12 bases. DNA of the CDR3: TGTGCCAGCACCTTTTGGGTTTTGAACACTGAAGCTTTCTTT. Translation gives CASTFWVLNTEAFF.

V gene TRBV11-3 combines with J gene TRBJ2-6; D is unclear. V was pared by 3 bases and J by 2 bases, with 2 bases between. The CDR3 runs 13 residues. Germline loops: CDR1 SGHNT, CDR2 YENEEA. The CDR3 loop is CASSFAGANVLTF. The CDR3 region has the DNA TGTGCCAGCAGCTTTGCTGGGGCCAACGTCCTGACTTTC.

This chain connects TRBV7-2 to TRBJ2-3, with D possibly matching TRBD1 (6 bases). V shed 5 bases and J shed 0 bases, with 18 bases lying between them. The V gene's germline CDR1 is SGHTA and CDR2 FQGNSA. This CDR3 region has 17 residues. The CDR3 sequence: CASSTSYGTPSTDTQYF. CDR3 sequence (DNA): TGTGCCAGCAGCACTTCGTACGGGACACCCAGCACAGATACGCAGTATTTT.

This chain links TRBV27 with TRBJ2-3, with 10 bases aligning to TRBD1. Germline assignment: CDR1 MNHEY and CDR2 SMNVEV (reference sequence). Losses at the gene ends were 0 bases for V and 0 bases for J; bases not matched to a gene: 6. This CDR3 has 18 residues. CDR3 sequence reads: CASSLSTPGQGSTDTQYF. In DNA form, the CDR3 reads TGTGCCAGCAGTTTATCAACCCCGGGACAGGGGAGCACAGATACGCAGTATTTT.

The chain links TRBV28 to TRBJ2-1, with 7 bases fitting TRBD1. CDR3 size: 15 residues. Germline-derived CDR1 and CDR2 are MDHEN and SYDVKM. V trimming: 6 bases; J trimming: 8 bases; junction bases outside the gene matches: 13. The CDR3 region is CASSRPGTAKDEQFF. The CDR3 coding sequence is TGTGCCAGCAGCCGCCCCGGGACAGCGAAAGATGAGCAGTTCTTC.

This chain links TRBV30 with TRBJ1-4; 8 bases map to TRBD1. From germline, CDR1 is GTSNPN and CDR2 SVGIG (reference sequence). This CDR3 has 14 residues. V lost 0 bases to trimming and J lost 8 bases; unmatched junction nucleotides: 5. The CDR3 is CAWSVSGGGEKLFF. The CDR3 DNA reads as TGTGCCTGGAGTGTTTCAGGGGGCGGCGAAAAACTGTTTTTT.

The J gene is TRBJ1-5, the V gene TRBV7-2; D gene unclear. The germline gives CDR1 SGHTA, CDR2 FQGNSA. The germline V and J ends were trimmed by 1 base and 2 bases, with 9 bases remaining between them. This CDR3 spans 15 amino acids. CDR3 nucleotides: TGTGCCAGCAGCTTAGTAGTCGAGGGCAATCAGCCCCAGCATTTT. Translating it yields CASSLVVEGNQPQHF.

The rearrangement uses TRBV15 and TRBJ1-2, with D maybe TRBD1 (5 bases). This CDR3 is built from 16 residues. The germline V and J ends were trimmed by 3 bases and 7 bases, with 21 bases remaining between them. Germline V CDR1 and CDR2: LNHNV, YYDKDF (reference sequence). The CDR3 here is CATSSPPFRGDRGYTF. In DNA, the CDR3 is TGTGCCACCAGCAGTCCCCCGTTCCGAGGGGACCGTGGCTACACCTTC.

V gene TRBV7-2 combines with J gene TRBJ2-6; D gene ambiguous. CDR3 length equals 17 residues. The V end was cut by 1 base, the J end by 1 base, with 11 bases between. Germline V gene lookup returns CDR1 SGHTA and CDR2 FQGNSA. This CDR3 is CASSLVADTSGANVLTF. DNA for the CDR3: TGTGCCAGCAGCTTAGTGGCGGATACATCTGGGGCCAACGTCCTGACTTTC. Full variable domain (outside the CDR3, taken from reference TRBV7-2 and TRBJ2-6): GAGVSQSPSNKVTEKGKDVELRCDPISGHTALYWYRQSLGQGLEFLIYFQGNSAPDKSGLPSDRFSAERTGGSVSTLTIQRTQQEDSAVYLCASSLVADTSGANVLTFGAGSRLTVL.

The genes are TRBV6-4 and TRBJ1-4; 8 positions match TRBD1. J gave up 1 base and V 3 bases, and 4 bases lay outside the gene matches. This CDR3 comprises 16 residues. Germline CDR1 is MRHNA and CDR2 is SNTAGT. The DNA for the CDR3 is TGTGCCAGCAGTGAAGGACAGGGTGGAACTAATGAAAAACTGTTTTTT. This gives the protein CASSEGQGGTNEKLFF.

The chain recombines TRBV7-2 with TRBJ1-2; D gene ambiguous. Germline loops: CDR1 SGHTA, CDR2 FQGNSA. This CDR3 spans 13 amino acids. The ends were cut back, 1 base at V and 3 bases at J, with 6 bases in the middle. CDR3 in amino acids: CASSLEWDYGYTF. In DNA, the CDR3 is TGTGCCAGCAGCTTAGAGTGGGACTATGGCTACACCTTC.

The CDR3 is CASSIDLLGLAGADEQFF. The CDR3 coding sequence is TGTGCCAGTAGTATAGATCTATTGGGACTAGCGGGAGCTGATGAGCAGTTCTTC. The chain recombines TRBV19 with TRBJ2-1; 14 positions match TRBD2. V lost 0 bases, J lost 8 bases, and 9 bases stayed unmatched. This CDR3 is built from 18 residues. Germline CDR1 LNHDA, CDR2 SQIVND (reference sequence).

V gene TRBV7-2 combines with J gene TRBJ2-1; no reliable D call. The CDR3 runs to 15 residues. Trimming stripped 5 bases from V and 0 bases from J, with 11 bases between. CDR1 is SGHTA and CDR2 is FQGNSA in the germline V gene. This chain's CDR3 is CASSRKRSSYNEQFF. CDR3 in DNA: TGTGCCAGCAGCCGAAAAAGGAGCTCCTACAATGAGCAGTTCTTC. The entire variable domain, with the rest obtained from reference TRBV7-2 and TRBJ2-1, is as follows: GAGVSQSPSNKVTEKGKDVELRCDPISGHTALYWYRQSLGQGLEFLIYFQGNSAPDKSGLPSDRFSAERTGGSVSTLTIQRTQQEDSAVYLCASSRKRSSYNEQFFGPGTRLTVL.

The J gene is TRBJ2-2, the V gene TRBV7-3, with D unclear. CDR1 is SGHTA and CDR2 is FQGTGA in the germline V gene. Trimming took off 2 bases at V and 0 bases at J, with 7 bases between the two ends. This CDR3 spans 15 amino acids. CDR3 in DNA: TGTGCCAGCAGCTTAGGCAGACCGAACACCGGGGAGCTGTTTTTT. It translates to CASSLGRPNTGELFF.

This chain joins TRBV30 and TRBJ1-4; 8 positions match TRBD1. The germline CDR1 and CDR2 sequences are GTSNPN and SVGIG (reference sequence). The CDR3 contains 18 residues. The ends lost 5 bases at V and 6 bases at J; junction bases unmatched: 20. The CDR3 DNA reads as TGTGCCTGGGCCCTCATGGGACCAGCCGGGACAGGAGATGAAAAACTGTTTTTT. Translation gives CAWALMGPAGTGDEKLFF.

V and J are TRBV28 and TRBJ1-5, with D hard to call. CDR1 and CDR2 (germline): MDHEN, SYDVKM. Trimming pared 7 bases from V and 0 bases from J, leaving 19 bases between. This CDR3 is 17 amino acids long. CDR3 in amino acids: CASTPESRGFSNQPQHF. The DNA of the CDR3 is TGTGCCAGCACCCCCGAGTCACGGGGATTTAGCAATCAGCCCCAGCATTTT.

The chain has TRBV19 and TRBJ1-1, with 7 bases aligning to TRBD1. CDR1 is LNHDA and CDR2 is SQIVND in the germline V gene (reference sequence). This CDR3 spans 20 amino acids. Losses at the gene ends were 3 bases for V and 1 base for J; bases not matched to a gene: 20. The DNA for the CDR3 is TGTGCCAGTAGTATGAGGGAGAAGGGAACGCGGACAGGAAGGAACACTGAAGCTTTCTTT. As protein: CASSMREKGTRTGRNTEAFF. Full variable domain (rest looked up from reference TRBV19 and TRBJ1-1): DGGITQSPKYLFRKEGQNVTLSCEQNLNHDAMYWYRQDPGQGLRLIYYSQIVNDFQKGDIAEGYSVSREKKESFPLTVTSAQKNPTAFYLCASSMREKGTRTGRNTEAFFGQGTRLTVV.

This chain joins TRBV4-1 and TRBJ2-1; 9 nucleotides line up with TRBD2. The CDR3 extends over 19 amino acids. V was pared by 1 base and J by 7 bases, with 17 bases of the junction left unmatched. Germline V lookup: CDR1 MGHRA, CDR2 YSYEKL. The CDR3 reads CASSQAHSGSLPLWNEQFF. The DNA of the CDR3 is TGCGCCAGCAGCCAAGCCCATAGCGGGAGCTTACCCCTCTGGAATGAGCAGTTCTTC.

The chain links TRBV6-6 to TRBJ1-6; D gene ambiguous. V was shortened by 2 bases and J by 7 bases, with 6 bases between the two germline ends. The CDR3 spans 13 residues. Germline CDR1 is MNHNY and CDR2 is SVGAGI (reference sequence). CDR3: CASSYPGNSPLHF. The CDR3 DNA is TGTGCCAGCAGTTACCCGGGAAATTCACCCCTCCACTTT.

This clone turned up a few times. This chain links TRBV29-1 with TRBJ2-5; D is ambiguous. Per germline, CDR1 SQVTM and CDR2 ANQGSEA. The germline V and J ends were trimmed by 7 bases and 3 bases, with 9 bases remaining between them. The CDR3 sequence is 11 residues long. The CDR3 DNA follows: TGCAGCGCTCGGGTTAAAGAGACCCAGTACTTC. This sequence encodes CSARVKETQYF.

The rearrangement uses TRBV10-2 and TRBJ2-1, with TRBD1 matching 9 bases. Germline CDR1 reads WSHSY; CDR2 reads SAAADI. CDR3 length: 15 amino acids. V shed 6 bases, J shed 7 bases, and the junction held 10 bases outside the gene matches. In DNA, the CDR3 is TGCGCCAGCAGGGTTGGACAGGGGTTCCCGAATGAGCAGTTCTTC. Amino acids: CASRVGQGFPNEQFF.

The chain employs TRBV18 and TRBJ1-2; D gene ambiguous. The CDR3 is 13 residues long. V was clipped by 4 bases and J by 2 bases, with 8 bases between them. Germline V gene data show CDR1 as KGHSH and CDR2 as LQKENI. CDR3 nucleotides: TGTGCCAGCTCACAACTCGACAACTATGGCTACACCTTC. Protein: CASSQLDNYGYTF. The full variable domain, with the rest looked up from reference TRBV18 and TRBJ1-2, is NAGVMQNPRHLVRRRGQEARLRCSPMKGHSHVYWYRQLPEEGLKFMVYLQKENIIDESGMPKERFSAEFPKEGPSILRIQQVVRGDSAAYFCASSQLDNYGYTFGSGTRLTVV.

The chain joins TRBV7-9 to TRBJ2-7, with TRBD1 matching 7 bases. The V gene end was trimmed by 3 bases and the J gene end by 6 bases; junction bases not matched to a gene: 5. The CDR3 consists of 13 residues. Germline CDR1 reads SEHNR; CDR2 reads FQNEAQ (reference sequence). In nucleotides, the CDR3 is TGTGCCAGCAGCTTTACAGGGGCCTCCGAGCAGTACTTC. The encoded protein is CASSFTGASEQYF.

The chain combines TRBV27 with TRBJ1-5, with a tentative D call TRBD1 (5 bases). Per the germline V gene, CDR1 is MNHEY and CDR2 is SMNVEV (reference sequence). The CDR3 consists of 14 residues. The V end was cut by 3 bases, the J end by 4 bases, with 10 bases between. The CDR3 here is CASSFRQSNQPQHF. The CDR3 DNA sequence: TGTGCCAGCAGTTTCCGACAGTCTAATCAGCCCCAGCATTTT.

About this clone: Other DNA sequences in this sample translate to the same CDR3. The CDR3 protein is CASSRGATEAFF. The DNA for the CDR3 is TGTGCCAGCAGCCGCGGAGCTACTGAAGCTTTCTTT. This sequence joins TRBV11-3 and TRBJ1-1, with D unclear. Germline CDR1 SGHNT, CDR2 YENEEA. Trimming cost V 5 bases and J 5 bases, with 9 bases left between them. The CDR3 spans 12 residues.

This clone has just one count. V is TRBV28 and J is TRBJ2-5, with 13 nucleotides matching TRBD2. V shed 6 bases, J shed 4 bases, and the junction held 8 bases outside the gene matches. The CDR3 sequence is 16 residues long. CDR1 is MDHEN and CDR2 is SYDVKM in the germline V gene. The CDR3 nucleotides are TGTGCCAGCAGACGGACTAGCGGGAGTTCCGGAGAGACCCAGTACTTC. Residues: CASRRTSGSSGETQYF.

The V gene is TRBV12-5, the J gene TRBJ1-2; D possibly corresponds to TRBD1 (5 bases). The germline CDR1 and CDR2 sequences are LGHNT and FRNRAP. V was cut by 3 bases and J by 4 bases, with 12 bases left in between. The CDR3 covers 14 residues. Here the CDR3 DNA reads TGTGCTAGTGGTTTTGGGGGGGTCCTCTATGGCTACACCTTC. Its protein is CASGFGGVLYGYTF.

The V call is TRBV6-6, the J call TRBJ2-5; 8 bases match TRBD1. J lost 5 bases, V lost 0 bases, and 5 bases had no gene match. The CDR3 consists of 15 residues. From germline, CDR1 is MNHNY and CDR2 SVGAGI (reference sequence). The CDR3 sequence: CASSYSRGRRETQYF. The CDR3 DNA reads TGTGCCAGCAGTTACTCCAGGGGGCGGAGGGAGACCCAGTACTTC.

The genes are TRBV7-8 and TRBJ1-2; the D gene is possibly TRBD1 (6 bases). V was pared by 0 bases and J by 5 bases, with 10 bases between. Germline CDR1 SGHVS, CDR2 FQNEAQ. The CDR3 extends over 14 amino acids. The CDR3 region has the DNA TGTGCCAGCAGCTTAGCAGGGGGAAAATATGGCTACACCTTC. It translates to CASSLAGGKYGYTF.

The chain uses TRBV19 and TRBJ2-3, with D maybe TRBD2 (6 bases). Germline lookup yields CDR1 LNHDA and CDR2 SQIVND (reference sequence). The CDR3 spans 16 residues. The V gene lost 9 bases and the J gene lost 0 bases, with 19 bases spanning the gap. CDR3 loop: CASCPGGRTSTDTQYF. The CDR3 DNA reads as TGTGCCAGCTGTCCAGGAGGGAGGACAAGCACAGATACGCAGTATTTT. The full variable domain, with the rest looked up from reference TRBV19 and TRBJ2-3, is DGGITQSPKYLFRKEGQNVTLSCEQNLNHDAMYWYRQDPGQGLRLIYYSQIVNDFQKGDIAEGYSVSREKKESFPLTVTSAQKNPTAFYLCASCPGGRTSTDTQYFGPGTRLTVL.

This clone was observed once. The chain couples TRBV11-2 to TRBJ2-5; 11 bases are shared with TRBD2. Germline V lookup: CDR1 SGHAT, CDR2 FQNNGV. This CDR3 has 13 amino acids. V gave up 8 bases and J gave up 3 bases; unmatched junction bases: 2. The CDR3 DNA is TGTGCCAGCCAACTAGCGGGGGAAGAGACCCAGTACTTC. It translates to CASQLAGEETQYF. The whole variable domain, filled in from reference TRBV11-2 and TRBJ2-5, reads EAGVAQSPRYKIIEKRQSVAFWCNPISGHATLYWYQQILGQGPKLLIQFQNNGVVDDSQLPKDRFSAERLKGVDSTLKIQPAKLEDSAVYLCASQLAGEETQYFGPGTRLLVL.